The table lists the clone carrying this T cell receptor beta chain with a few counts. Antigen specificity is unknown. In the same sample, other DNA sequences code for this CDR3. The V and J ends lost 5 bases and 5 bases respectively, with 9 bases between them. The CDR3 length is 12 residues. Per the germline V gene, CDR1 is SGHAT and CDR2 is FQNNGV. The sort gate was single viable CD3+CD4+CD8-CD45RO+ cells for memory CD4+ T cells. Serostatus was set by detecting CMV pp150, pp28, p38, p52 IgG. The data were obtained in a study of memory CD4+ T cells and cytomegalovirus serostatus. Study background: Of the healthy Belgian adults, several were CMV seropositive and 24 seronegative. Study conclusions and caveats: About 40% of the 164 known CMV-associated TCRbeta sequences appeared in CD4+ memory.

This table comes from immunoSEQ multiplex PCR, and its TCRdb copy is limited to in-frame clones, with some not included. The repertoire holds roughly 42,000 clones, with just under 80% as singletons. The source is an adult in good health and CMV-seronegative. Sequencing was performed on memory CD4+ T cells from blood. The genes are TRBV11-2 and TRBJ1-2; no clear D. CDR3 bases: TGTGCCAGCAGCCCGGAAGGATATGGCTACACCTTC. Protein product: CASSPEGYGYTF. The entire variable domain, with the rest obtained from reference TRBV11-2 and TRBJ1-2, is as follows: EAGVAQSPRYKIIEKRQSVAFWCNPISGHATLYWYQQILGQGPKLLIQFQNNGVVDDSQLPKDRFSAERLKGVDSTLKIQPAKLEDSAVYLCASSPEGYGYTFGSGTRLTVV.